The 32 T cell receptor beta chains below were found in one sample sequenced in a study of patients and donors after allogeneic stem cell transplantation. MiXCR was run by TCRdb on the RT-PCR reads, yielding one entry per CDR3 protein. The sample carries 400,000 to 500,000 distinct CDR3 sequences, more than 15% recorded once. The specimen sequenced was blood, either unsorted or a sorted T cell fraction (not recorded which). These receptors were obtained from a human donor who was either an allogeneic HSCT recipient or a stem cell or donor lymphocyte infusion donor (not recorded which). It is not recorded whose cells these are; they may come from a transplant donor.

In this sample, this clonotype turned up a few times. Its ends do not fully match the called genes, so a read error is possible. This sequence joins TRBV19 and TRBJ1-4; D is ambiguous. This CDR3 is built from 13 residues. CDR1 is LNHDA and CDR2 is SQIVND in the germline V gene (reference sequence). For the CDR3, the DNA is TGTGCCACTCATCCACAGACTAATGAGAAACTGTTTTTT. Its translation is CATHPQTNEKLFF. Full variable domain (outside the CDR3, taken from reference TRBV19 and TRBJ1-4): DGGITQSPKYLFRKEGQNVTLSCEQNLNHDAMYWYRQDPGQGLRLIYYSQIVNDFQKGDIAEGYSVSREKKESFPLTVTSAQKNPTAFYLCATHPQTNEKLFFGSGTQLSVL.

The sample holds a few counts of this clonotype. The chain joins TRBV4-3 to TRBJ1-6, with D uncertain. The CDR3 contains 15 residues. V was trimmed by 1 base and J by 7 bases, leaving 11 bases between them. Germline CDR1 is LGHNA and CDR2 is YSLEER. CDR3 sequence reads: CASSQGGGANSPLHF. As DNA, the CDR3 is TGCGCCAGCAGCCAAGGTGGAGGAGCAAATTCACCCCTCCACTTT.

This sequence joins TRBV20-1 and TRBJ2-1, with 12 bases matching TRBD2. The ends lost 3 bases at V and 12 bases at J; junction bases unmatched: 15. The germline V gene has CDR1 DFQATT and CDR2 SNEGSKA (reference sequence). The CDR3 consists of 16 residues. The DNA of the CDR3 is TGCAGTGCTAGGGTGAAGGTAGTCTCGACTAGCGGGAGGCAGTTCTTC. Translation gives CSARVKVVSTSGRQFF.

This clonotype was observed a few times. This CDR3 reads CSAIATGQVGDEQFF. CDR3 coding DNA: TGCAGTGCGATTGCAACGGGACAGGTAGGGGATGAGCAGTTCTTC. The V and J genes are TRBV20-1 and TRBJ2-1, with TRBD1 matching over 8 bases. Germline V gene lookup returns CDR1 DFQATT and CDR2 SNEGSKA (reference sequence). The junction had 15 bases not matched to a gene; V was cut back by 6 bases and J by 8 bases. This CDR3 has 15 amino acids.

This clonotype was seen a handful of times. V gene TRBV5-1 combines with J gene TRBJ2-1; the D is unclear. Deletions cut 1 base from V and 5 bases from J, with 10 bases between. Looked up from germline, CDR1 is SGHRS and CDR2 is YFSETQ. The CDR3 loop spans 14 amino acids. The CDR3 nucleotides read TGCGCCAGCAGCTTGATCTCCCAGAACAATGAGCAGTTCTTC. It specifies CASSLISQNNEQFF. Full variable domain (rest looked up from reference TRBV5-1 and TRBJ2-1): KAGVTQTPRYLIKTRGQQVTLSCSPISGHRSVSWYQQTPGQGLQFLFEYFSETQRNKGNFPGRFSGRQFSNSRSEMNVSTLELGDSALYLCASSLISQNNEQFFGPGTRLTVL.

The chain is built from TRBV4-1 and TRBJ2-7, with TRBD1 identical over 8 bases. Per germline, CDR1 MGHRA and CDR2 YSYEKL. This CDR3 is 15 amino acids long. V shed 1 base and J 2 bases; nucleotides not matched to a gene: 4. The CDR3 reads CASSQGGQATYEQYF. Here the CDR3 DNA reads TGCGCCAGCAGCCAAGGGGGACAGGCTACCTACGAGCAGTACTTC.

This chain joins TRBV4-2 and TRBJ2-6; possible D gene TRBD1, 6 bases. The CDR3 extends over 17 amino acids. V gave up 2 bases and J gave up 4 bases, with 15 bases separating them. Per germline, CDR1 LGHNA and CDR2 YNFKEQ. CDR3: CASSQSPGARGANVLTF. CDR3 DNA sequence: TGTGCCAGCAGCCAATCCCCAGGGGCTAGAGGGGCCAACGTCCTGACTTTC.

The V and J genes are TRBV2 and TRBJ2-4, with 7 bases fitting TRBD1. CDR1 SNHLY and CDR2 FYNNEI come from the germline V gene. The CDR3 extends over 16 amino acids. With 5 bases clipped from V and 0 bases from J, the junction kept 7 bases outside the gene matches. Here the CDR3 reads CASSRSGGLAKNIQYF. The CDR3 region has the DNA TGTGCCAGCAGTAGATCAGGGGGTTTAGCCAAAAACATTCAGTACTTC.

The chain has TRBV4-2 and TRBJ2-5; D possibly corresponds to TRBD1 (6 bases). The V and J ends lost 1 base and 6 bases respectively, with 15 bases between them. CDR3 length: 15 residues. Germline V gene data show CDR1 as LGHNA and CDR2 as YNFKEQ. The CDR3 DNA sequence: TGTGCCAGCAGCCAAGGACTACAGGGTCTCAAGACCCAGTACTTC. Residues: CASSQGLQGLKTQYF.

This clonotype was seen only a few times. This chain joins TRBV7-8 and TRBJ1-1, with D unresolved. Germline V gene data show CDR1 as SGHVS and CDR2 as FQNEAQ. The CDR3 is 13 residues long. V shed 3 bases and J shed 4 bases, with 9 bases lying between them. CDR3: CASSLAVLTEAFF. In DNA form, the CDR3 reads TGTGCCAGCAGCTTGGCAGTTCTCACTGAAGCTTTCTTT.

CDR3 protein: CASSQDRALVWNEYGYTF. Here the CDR3 DNA reads TGCGCCAGCAGCCAAGACAGGGCCCTGGTGTGGAATGAATATGGCTACACCTTC. The chain recombines TRBV4-3 with TRBJ1-2; perhaps TRBD1 as D (5 bases). This CDR3 has 18 residues. Trimming shortened V by 0 bases and J by 5 bases, and 22 bases separated the two germline ends. From germline, CDR1 is LGHNA and CDR2 YSLEER.

The chain carries TRBV27 and TRBJ1-5, with 7 bases lining up with TRBD1. CDR1 MNHEY and CDR2 SMNVEV come from the germline V gene (reference sequence). The ends lost 5 bases at V and 5 bases at J; junction bases unmatched: 3. This CDR3 spans 13 amino acids. CDR3 sequence reads: CASSPQGHQPQHF. The DNA of the CDR3 is TGTGCCAGCAGTCCACAGGGGCATCAGCCCCAGCATTTT.

There are a few counts of this clonotype. A junction boundary mismatches the germline segment, possibly from a read error. This chain links TRBV3-1 with TRBJ2-1; D might be TRBD2 (7 bases). Germline lookup yields CDR1 LGHDT and CDR2 YNNKEL (reference sequence). The CDR3 totals 14 residues. The CDR3 region is CASTQQGGGYEQFF. The CDR3, as DNA: TGTGCCAGCACCCAACAAGGGGGGGGATACGAGCAGTTCTTC.

The chain combines TRBV6-1 with TRBJ1-2; a possible D gene is TRBD1 (5 bases). The CDR3 runs to 14 residues. Germline V CDR1 and CDR2: MNHNS, SASEGT. The V end was cut by 0 bases, the J end by 4 bases, with 9 bases between. The CDR3 here is CASSEAGAGYGYTF. For the CDR3, the DNA is TGTGCCAGCAGTGAAGCAGGGGCCGGCTATGGCTACACCTTC.

The chain joins TRBV2 to TRBJ2-7; TRBD2 agrees at 12 bases. This CDR3 has 14 amino acids. In germline, CDR1 is SNHLY, CDR2 FYNNEI. V shed 6 bases and J 3 bases; nucleotides not matched to a gene: 3. CDR3 sequence reads: CASSLAGGFYEQYF. Written as DNA, the CDR3 is TGTGCCAGCAGCCTAGCGGGGGGGTTCTACGAGCAGTACTTC.

This chain connects TRBV27 to TRBJ2-7; maybe TRBD2 (5 bases). The CDR3 totals 13 residues. The germline gives CDR1 MNHEY, CDR2 SMNVEV (reference sequence). Trimming cost V 5 bases and J 2 bases, with 10 bases left between them. CDR3 DNA: TGTGCCAGCAGTCTTGGAGCGGCCTACGAGCAGTACTTC. It specifies CASSLGAAYEQYF.

This clonotype has a handful of counts. The chain links TRBV5-1 to TRBJ2-2; 9 nucleotides align to TRBD1. This CDR3 contains 15 residues. V shed 8 bases and J 0 bases; nucleotides not matched to a gene: 5. Germline V gene lookup returns CDR1 SGHRS and CDR2 YFSETQ. Here the CDR3 DNA reads TGCGCCAGTACAGGGGGCGATTCGAACACCGGGGAGCTGTTTTTT. Its protein product is CASTGGDSNTGELFF.

The sample holds a few counts of this clonotype. The rearrangement joins TRBV20-1 to TRBJ2-1; 10 nucleotides align to TRBD2. CDR3 length: 16 amino acids. CDR1 and CDR2 from the germline V gene are DFQATT and SNEGSKA (reference sequence). With 1 base clipped from V and 6 bases from J, the junction kept 9 bases outside the gene matches. CDR3 bases: TGCAGTGCTAGAGCAATGGGACTAGCGCTTGGCAATGAGCAGTTCTTC. Protein sequence: CSARAMGLALGNEQFF.

V is TRBV12-3 or TRBV12-4 and J is TRBJ2-7, with 10 bases lining up with TRBD1. CDR3 length: 15 residues. With V trimmed by 5 bases and J by 5 bases, 9 bases remained unmatched. The CDR3 spells CASSLLTGGINEQYF. CDR3 nucleotides: TGTGCCAGCAGTCTACTGACAGGGGGCATCAACGAGCAGTACTTC.

The rearrangement joins TRBV29-1 to TRBJ2-7; the match to TRBD2 covers 7 bases. The CDR3 contains 10 residues. V lost 7 bases, J lost 7 bases, and 4 bases stayed unmatched. Germline CDR1 reads SQVTM; CDR2 reads ANQGSEA. Here the CDR3 DNA reads TGCAGCGCCCCGGGACTAGAGCAGTACTTC. Its protein is CSAPGLEQYF.

This chain links TRBV5-1 with TRBJ2-7, with D possibly being TRBD1 or TRBD2 (6 bases each). The V and J ends lost 0 bases and 6 bases respectively, with 7 bases between them. This CDR3 region has 12 residues. Germline lookup yields CDR1 SGHRS and CDR2 YFSETQ. The CDR3 reads CASSLEGGEQYF. DNA of the CDR3: TGCGCCAGCAGCTTGGAGGGGGGCGAGCAGTACTTC.

This clonotype was found many times. The V gene is TRBV11-2, the J gene TRBJ2-5; TRBD2 matches at 12 bases. Germline V gene lookup returns CDR1 SGHAT and CDR2 FQNNGV. This CDR3 contains 16 residues. Unmatched junction bases numbered 8, after V lost 5 bases and J lost 4 bases. Here the CDR3 reads CASSRRLAGEVETQYF. The CDR3 DNA reads as TGTGCCAGCAGCAGGAGACTAGCGGGAGAGGTAGAGACCCAGTACTTC.

This clonotype was detected only a few times. This rearrangement joins TRBV6-5 to TRBJ2-2; maybe TRBD1 (6 bases). The CDR3 spans 13 residues. Germline CDR1 reads MNHEY; CDR2 reads SVGAGI. Deletions cut 0 bases from V and 17 bases from J, with 16 bases between. The CDR3 bases are TGTGCCAGCAGTTACTCGAAGGGTACAGGGATTTTTTTT. Amino acid sequence: CASSYSKGTGIFF.

The DNA for the CDR3 is TGTGCCACCAGCAGAAAGGGACTAGCGACCCAAGAGACCCAGTACTTC. Its translation: CATSRKGLATQETQYF. The chain combines TRBV15 with TRBJ2-5; 10 bases are shared with TRBD2. Germline CDR1 is LNHNV and CDR2 is YYDKDF (reference sequence). The CDR3 totals 16 residues. The V segment lost 2 bases and the J segment 1 base; nucleotides outside the gene matches: 4.

This clonotype was seen more than once but under ten times. The chain combines TRBV12-3 or TRBV12-4 with TRBJ1-6; 8 nucleotides agree with TRBD1. The CDR3 is made up of 14 amino acids. V was clipped by 8 bases and J by 10 bases; unmatched bases: 10. CDR3 bases: TGTGCCAGCCGGGGAGGGACAGGTGCGTCACCCCTCCACTTT. Amino acids: CASRGGTGASPLHF.

This clonotype was recorded at least ten times. One junction end disagrees with the germline gene, perhaps due to a read error. The rearrangement links TRBV5-1 to TRBJ2-7; no firm D call. Germline-derived CDR1 and CDR2 are SGHRS and YFSETQ. The CDR3 sequence is 13 residues long. CDR3 bases: TGTGCCAGCAGCCTGACTGGACCCTACGAGCAGTACTTC. It translates to CASSLTGPYEQYF.

V and J are TRBV20-1 and TRBJ1-1; tentative D call: TRBD1 (5 bases). The germline V and J ends were trimmed by 3 bases and 2 bases, with 10 bases remaining between them. Per the germline V gene, CDR1 is DFQATT and CDR2 is SNEGSKA (reference sequence). This CDR3 is built from 13 residues. CDR3 DNA sequence: TGCAGTGCTAGTGGGGACGGCAACACTGAAGCTTTCTTT. This gives the protein CSASGDGNTEAFF.

J is TRBJ2-3 and V is TRBV30, with TRBD2 as a possible D gene (6 bases). V lost 8 bases and J 0 bases, leaving 15 bases between the germline ends. The CDR3 covers 14 residues. Germline CDR1 is GTSNPN and CDR2 is SVGIG (reference sequence). The CDR3 DNA reads as TGTGCCGTGGGGGGTGAGCGGAGCACAGATACGCAGTATTTT. This encodes CAVGGERSTDTQYF.

This clonotype has at least ten counts. The chain couples TRBV13 to TRBJ2-5; 9 bases align to TRBD1. V shed 2 bases, J shed 6 bases, and the junction held 13 bases outside the gene matches. Germline CDR1 reads PRHDT; CDR2 reads FYEKMQ (reference sequence). CDR3 length: 17 residues. CDR3 sequence reads: CASSLTIKRQGVKTQYF. The DNA of the CDR3 is TGTGCCAGCAGCTTAACAATCAAGAGACAGGGGGTCAAGACCCAGTACTTC.

This clonotype was seen a handful of times. The V and J genes are TRBV7-2 and TRBJ2-5; 7 nucleotides align to TRBD2. In germline, CDR1 is SGHTA, CDR2 FQGNSA. V lost 1 base, J lost 5 bases, and 13 bases stayed unmatched. The CDR3 covers 17 residues. CDR3 in amino acids: CASSLEGRGTYSETQYF. CDR3 DNA sequence: TGTGCCAGCAGCTTAGAGGGGCGGGGGACTTATAGTGAGACCCAGTACTTC.

The rearrangement uses TRBV7-8 and TRBJ2-3; 7 nucleotides align to TRBD2. With V trimmed by 8 bases and J by 6 bases, 11 bases remained unmatched. Germline V CDR1 and CDR2: SGHVS, FQNEAQ. The CDR3 extends over 14 amino acids. The CDR3 protein is CASQRDYMSDTQYF. Here the CDR3 DNA reads TGTGCCAGCCAACGGGACTATATGTCGGATACGCAGTATTTT.

The rearrangement uses TRBV3-1 and TRBJ2-2, with TRBD2 matching over 10 bases. The CDR3 spans 15 residues. V trimming: 4 bases; J trimming: 7 bases; junction bases outside the gene matches: 6. Germline CDR1 and CDR2: LGHDT and YNNKEL (reference sequence). The chain's CDR3 is CASSPRTSGYGELFF. The CDR3 DNA reads TGTGCCAGCAGCCCTCGGACTAGCGGTTACGGGGAGCTGTTTTTT.